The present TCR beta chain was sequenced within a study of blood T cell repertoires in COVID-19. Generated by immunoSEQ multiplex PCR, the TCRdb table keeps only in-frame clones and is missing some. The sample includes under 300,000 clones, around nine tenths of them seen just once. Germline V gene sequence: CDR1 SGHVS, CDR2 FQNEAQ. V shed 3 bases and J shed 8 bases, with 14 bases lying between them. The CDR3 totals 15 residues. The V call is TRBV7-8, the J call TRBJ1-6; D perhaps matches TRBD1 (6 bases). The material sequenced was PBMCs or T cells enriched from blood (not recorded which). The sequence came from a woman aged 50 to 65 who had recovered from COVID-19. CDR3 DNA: TGTGCCAGCAGCTTGGCGACAGGAGTGTATTCACCCCTCCACTTT. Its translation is CASSLATGVYSPLHF.